The text below deals with one T cell receptor beta chain. The CDR3 contains 16 residues. Germline trimming cut 1 base from V and 4 bases from J; bases unmatched to any gene: 5. The germline gives CDR1 SGHRS, CDR2 YFSETQ. Authors' processing steps: How many nucleated cells were present was estimated from reference gene primer amplification. Profiled with immunoSEQ multiplex PCR; TCRdb holds only in-frame clones, not every one. V and J calls and clone size are as listed in that table; D and trimming were resolved from the DNA. Of 250,000 to 350,000 clones in the sample, roughly 90% were seen once. The data originate from a study of blood T cell repertoires in COVID-19. Study context: Sites in the United States, Italy and Spain provided acute and convalescent COVID-19 samples. The analysed material was cDNA or gDNA that came from T cells, B-cell-depleted T cells, or PBMCs.

Sequencing was carried out using peripheral blood. The source is a man between 18 and 35 years old with active or convalescent COVID-19. This sequence joins TRBV5-1 and TRBJ2-3, with TRBD2 identical over 11 bases. The CDR3 reads CASSLTSSGGSDTQYF. The CDR3, as DNA: TGCGCCAGCAGCTTGACCTCTAGCGGGGGGTCAGATACGCAGTATTTT.